These T cell receptor beta chains were read from a single sample in a study of blood T cell repertoires in COVID-19. The method was immunoSEQ multiplex PCR; TCRdb's version includes in-frame clones alone and lacks a portion of them. The sample includes around 94,000 clones, about nine tenths of them seen just once. Input material: peripheral blood. These receptors were taken from a woman aged 45 to 65 with COVID-19, enrolled during active disease. Both conserved end residues are part of each CDR3.

length	V	CDR3
17	TRBV3-1/TRBV3-2	CASSHHLGPGSTDTQYF
14	TRBV11-1	CASSLAPGDNEQFF
15	TRBV7-2	CASSYLTGGGTEAFF
14	TRBV7-9	CASSSGLVAETQYF
15	TRBV15	CATSTAGTGVHEQYF
16	TRBV18	CASSPPGQGINSPLHF
14	TRBV6-5	CASSRDRVFHEQFF
15	TRBV18	CASSPQTAPTYEQYF
16	TRBV7-8	CASSLGQGFGTDTQYF
19	TRBV3-1/TRBV3-2	CASSVTFSWRGVGGDTQYF
14	TRBV6-2/TRBV6-3	CASSGQGAGTEAFF
15	TRBV5-1	CASSLELTGQETQYF
12	TRBV12-3/TRBV12-4	CASSFRAYEQYF
13	TRBV28	CASTTATNEKLFF
14	TRBV9	CASSAGDRTYEQYF
15	TRBV5-4	CASRLAGGRTDTQYF
16	TRBV7-9	CASSSSTGFPSYEQYF
15	TRBV2	CASSPGQGAGEKLFF
15	TRBV4-1	CASSHPGQGKNEQFF
14	TRBV2	CASPGEGGTDTQYF
18	TRBV7-9	CASSLAQGLAKIEETQYF
14	TRBV6-5	CASSRLGLSMRAFF
15	TRBV3-1/TRBV3-2	CASSQDMAGRDTQYF
14	TRBV27	CASSSVLAGDEQYF
15	TRBV5-4	CASSLWGDGGDIQYF
13	TRBV12-3/TRBV12-4	CASSRGLDQPQHF
15	TRBV6-1	CASSDAGSPNEKLFF
13	TRBV30	CAWSSGPGGGYTF
13	TRBV11-2	CASSLEPTLEFFF
13	TRBV7-3	CASSPGANYGYTF
15	TRBV3-1/TRBV3-2	CASSQDLILTYGYTF
13	TRBV25-1	CASRDRGGTEAFF
17	TRBV10-3	CAISERLTDVSNQPQHF
15	TRBV28	CASIPPGLAGDTQYF
17	TRBV19	CASSGTSGGDSYNEQFF
14	TRBV6-2/TRBV6-3	CASSRDRENSPLHF
15	TRBV7-9	CASSFGQGVSYEQYF
14	TRBV7-2	CASSYGDPPYEQYF
16	TRBV18	CASSPFGTGDSYEQYF
13	TRBV4-3	CASSHGIGYEQFF
12	TRBV6-5	CASKRGVEGYTF
15	TRBV18	CASSPRDRGGETQYF
14	TRBV30	CAWGWGTGTDTQYF
17	TRBV28	CASSSPAGVTYNSPLHF
14	TRBV2	CASIEGAKYNEQFF
16	TRBV28	CASSRSGAGRNYGYTF